This T cell receptor beta chain was recorded in a study of T cell responses to AZD1222 COVID-19 vaccine (dated by TCRdb to the early 2020s). A note on the overall study: AZD1222 recipients whose second dose came at about 4 weeks and those whose second dose came at about 12 weeks were combined into one group, since spike-specific TCR depth and breadth did not differ between the two schedules. A total of about 250 trial participants underwent TCR sequencing, of whom more than 200 had received two doses of AZD1222 and some 25 had received two doses of the MenACWY control vaccine. Trial participants were enrolled by age into subgroups of 18-55, 56-69 and 70-plus years, and around 150, 28 and 57 TCR-sequenced participants, respectively, were included in these subgroups.

The CDR3 regions of human TCRbeta chains were analyzed by immunosequencing. As for the original processing: TCRs in the repertoires were compared against a reference library of SARS-CoV-2-specific TCRs that had been generated with the MIRA antigen-specificity platform. Breadth meant the fraction of unique TCRs that were SARS-CoV-2-associated, whereas depth meant the fraction of total T cells that were SARS-CoV-2-associated. Each spike-specific TCR was assigned to its reactive spike region and to a CD4 or CD8 class using the MIRA data. Log10-transformed breadth and depth values were compared by one-way ANOVA with Sidak's multiple comparisons tests. TCRdb limited this immuneACCESS table to in-frame rearrangements with V and J called. A share of clones is missing; checked studies link under half to unresolved V genes, and the rest is unexplained. That table furnishes V, J and clone size, whereas the DNA furnished D and trimming. Within this sample are about 140,000 clones, with 75% to 95% of them counted one time only. The ten most abundant clones make up approximately 2.8% of the sample.

Reading the label with the study, this specimen's time point is: baseline before first vaccination. Samples from vaccinated people were obtained from the UK trials COV001 and COV002, which included a single-blind randomized controlled phase 2/3 trial of AZD1222 (ChAdOx1 nCoV-19) in healthy adults. Trial participant PBMC samples were collected at day 0 and day 28 after the second dose for TCRbeta chain sequencing. This clone was seen a few times. Its target antigen remains unknown. One base away there is no much larger clone; base qualities are not given. The CDR3 has 14 amino acids, counting the end cysteine and phenylalanine. The entry retains the CDR3 DNA only, 42 bases that are in frame from base 1. The V and J ends are trimmed by 3 bases and 3 bases, leaving 12 bases between them. As encoded in the germline V gene, CDR1 is SGHTA while CDR2 is FQGTGA. Points the paper makes about the study in general: The 56-69-year group was small, and its depth increase did not reach significance, likely because of low power. Conclusions about previously exposed vaccinees are limited because only six or seven AZD1222 recipients were SARS-CoV-2 seropositive at baseline. Most participants were white British and females outnumbered males, and the authors suggested that clonal diversity may have been underestimated. No day 14 peak-response samples were available, so repertoires were characterized only after the peak T cell response. A significant rise in spike-specific TCR breadth and depth was observed after two AZD1222 doses relative to day 0 and relative to MenACWY recipients. The whole spike protein was spanned by vaccine-associated CD4 TCRs, and dominant responses were seen in regions 160-218 and 743-854. Nearly half of unique spike-specific TCRs reportedly recognized epitopes outside regions mutated in the B.1.351 and B.1.1.7 variants.

The specimen was peripheral blood, collected on day 0 of AZD1222 vaccination. The receptor was isolated from an adult in good health. The sequence joins TRBV7-3 to TRBJ2-7; the D gene cannot be resolved reliably. The bases are TGTGCCAGCAGCTTTTTTCCAGGTGACTACGAGCAGTACTTC. Translated, this is CASSFFPGDYEQYF.